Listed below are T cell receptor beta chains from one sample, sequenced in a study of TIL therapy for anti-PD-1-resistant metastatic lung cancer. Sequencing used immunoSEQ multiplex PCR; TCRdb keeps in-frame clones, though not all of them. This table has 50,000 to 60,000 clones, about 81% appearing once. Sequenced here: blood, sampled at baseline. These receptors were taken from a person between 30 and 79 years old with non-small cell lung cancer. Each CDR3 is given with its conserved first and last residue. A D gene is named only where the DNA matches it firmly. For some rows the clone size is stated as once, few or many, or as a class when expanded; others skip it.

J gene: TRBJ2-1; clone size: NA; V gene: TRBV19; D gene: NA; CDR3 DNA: TGTGCCTCCTCTGCCCCCTACAATGAGCAGTTCTTC; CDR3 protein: CASSAPYNEQFF
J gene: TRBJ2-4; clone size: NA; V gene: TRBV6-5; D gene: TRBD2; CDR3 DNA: TGTGCCAGCAGTCTAAGGGCCCGCGGGAGGAACATTCAGTACTTC; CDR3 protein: CASSLRARGRNIQYF
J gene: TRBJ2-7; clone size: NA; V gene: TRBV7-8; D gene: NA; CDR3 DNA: TGTGCCAGCAGCCTTACGAGTTACGAGCAGTACTTC; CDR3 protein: CASSLTSYEQYF
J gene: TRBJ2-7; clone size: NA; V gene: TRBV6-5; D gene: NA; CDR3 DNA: TGTGCCAGCAGTCCCCGAATCCAGTCGAACGAGCAGTACTTC; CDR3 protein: CASSPRIQSNEQYF
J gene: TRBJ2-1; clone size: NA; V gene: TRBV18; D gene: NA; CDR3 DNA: TGTGCCAGCTCGTACGGGACGGCGCCCTACAATGAGCAGTTCTTC; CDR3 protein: CASSYGTAPYNEQFF
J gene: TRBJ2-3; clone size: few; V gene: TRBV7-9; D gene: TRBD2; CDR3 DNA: TGTGCCAGCAGCCTTGGACTAGCAGCAGATACGCAGTATTTT; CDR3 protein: CASSLGLAADTQYF
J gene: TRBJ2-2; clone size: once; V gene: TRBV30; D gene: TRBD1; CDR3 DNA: TGTGCCTGGAGTGGGACAGGGGGCGCGGCGGGGGAGCTGTTTTTT; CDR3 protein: CAWSGTGGAAGELFF
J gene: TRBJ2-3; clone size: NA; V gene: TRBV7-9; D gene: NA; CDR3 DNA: TGTGCCAGCAGCTTACATATGACGGGCACAGATACGCAGTATTTT; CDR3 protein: CASSLHMTGTDTQYF
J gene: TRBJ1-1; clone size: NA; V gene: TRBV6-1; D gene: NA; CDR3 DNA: TGTGCCAGCAGTGAAGGAAGCCTGAACACTGAAGCTTTCTTT; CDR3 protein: CASSEGSLNTEAFF
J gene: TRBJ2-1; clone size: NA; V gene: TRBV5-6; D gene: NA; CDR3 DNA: TGTGCCAGCAGTCTTCAGAATGAGCAGTTCTTC; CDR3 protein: CASSLQNEQFF
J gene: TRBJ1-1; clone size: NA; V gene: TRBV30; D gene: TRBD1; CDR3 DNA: TGTGCCTGGAGTCCTGGGGACAGGGCGAACACTGAAGCTTTCTTT; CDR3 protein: CAWSPGDRANTEAFF
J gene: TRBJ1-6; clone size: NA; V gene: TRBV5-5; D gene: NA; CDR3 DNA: TGTGCCAGCAGCCGGCCCGGGGATGGATCACCCCTCCACTTT; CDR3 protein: CASSRPGDGSPLHF
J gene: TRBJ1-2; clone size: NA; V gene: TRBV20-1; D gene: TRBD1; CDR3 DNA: TGCAGTGCTACCGACAGGGGGCACACCTTC; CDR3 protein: CSATDRGHTF
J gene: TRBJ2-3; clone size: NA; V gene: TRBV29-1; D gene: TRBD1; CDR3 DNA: TGCAGCGTTATCAATTTGTCGGACAGGGTATTAGGTACGCAGTATTTT; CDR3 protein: CSVINLSDRVLGTQYF
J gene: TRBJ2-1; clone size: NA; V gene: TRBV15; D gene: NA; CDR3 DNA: TGTGCCACCAGCAGGCTCGGGGGTAACGATGAGCAGTTCTTC; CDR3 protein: CATSRLGGNDEQFF
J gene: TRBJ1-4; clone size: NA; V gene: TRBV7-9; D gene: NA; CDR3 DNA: TGTGCCAGCAGCTTACTATGGTCAGCCAATGAAAAACTGTTTTTT; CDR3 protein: CASSLLWSANEKLFF
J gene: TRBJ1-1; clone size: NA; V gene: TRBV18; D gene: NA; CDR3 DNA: TGTGCCAGCTCACCTCAGGAGAACACTGAAGCTTTCTTT; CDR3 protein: CASSPQENTEAFF
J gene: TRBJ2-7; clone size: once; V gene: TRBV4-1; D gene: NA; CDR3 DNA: TGCGCCAGCAGCCAAGATCTCCGGGATGGCTACGAGCAGTACTTC; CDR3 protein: CASSQDLRDGYEQYF
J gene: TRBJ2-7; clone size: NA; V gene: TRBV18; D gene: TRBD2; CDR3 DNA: TGTGCCAGCTCACCCGCGAGAGTTAGCGGGAGGAACGAGCAGTACTTC; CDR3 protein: CASSPARVSGRNEQYF
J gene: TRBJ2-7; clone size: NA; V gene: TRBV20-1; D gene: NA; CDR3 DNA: TGCAGTGCTAGGCGGCGGGACGAGCAGTACTTC; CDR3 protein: CSARRRDEQYF
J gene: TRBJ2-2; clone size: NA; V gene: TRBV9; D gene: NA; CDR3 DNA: TGTGCCAGCAGTGCCCCTCCGGGGCGGAGGACCGGGGAGCTGTTTTTT; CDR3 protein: CASSAPPGRRTGELFF
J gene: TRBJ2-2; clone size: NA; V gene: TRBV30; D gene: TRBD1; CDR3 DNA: TGTGCCTGGAGTACTTCTCGGACAGGGTTAACCGGGGAGCTGTTTTTT; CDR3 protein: CAWSTSRTGLTGELFF
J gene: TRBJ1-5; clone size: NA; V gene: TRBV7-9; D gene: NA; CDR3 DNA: TGTGCCAGCAGTCGTCAGGATCAGCCCCAGCATTTT; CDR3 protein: CASSRQDQPQHF
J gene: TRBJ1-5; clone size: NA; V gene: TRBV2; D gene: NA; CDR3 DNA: TGTGCCAGCAGTGAAGGACAATTTTGGCCCCAGCATTTT; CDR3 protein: CASSEGQFWPQHF
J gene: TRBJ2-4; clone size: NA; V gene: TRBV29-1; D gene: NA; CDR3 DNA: TGCAGCGTTGGGGAACCAAAAAACATTCAGTACTTC; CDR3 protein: CSVGEPKNIQYF
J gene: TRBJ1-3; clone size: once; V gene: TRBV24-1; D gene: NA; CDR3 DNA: TGTGCCACCAGTGATGCTGGGGTGGCGGACACCATATATTTT; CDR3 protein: CATSDAGVADTIYF
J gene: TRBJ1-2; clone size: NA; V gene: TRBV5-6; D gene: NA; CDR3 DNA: TGTGCCAGCAGCTTGGGGACAGCCTCTTATGGCTACACCTTC; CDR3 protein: CASSLGTASYGYTF
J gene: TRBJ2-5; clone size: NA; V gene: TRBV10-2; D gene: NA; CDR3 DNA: TGCGCCAGCAGTGAAGGACTTAGGGGGACCCAGTACTTC; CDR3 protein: CASSEGLRGTQYF
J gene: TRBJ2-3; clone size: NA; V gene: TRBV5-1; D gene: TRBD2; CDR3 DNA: TGCGCCAGCAGCGCGCTGACTAGCGGGGGCCCAGATACGCAGTATTTT; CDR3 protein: CASSALTSGGPDTQYF
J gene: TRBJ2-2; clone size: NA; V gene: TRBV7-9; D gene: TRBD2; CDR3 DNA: TGTGCCAGCAGCTTAAGCGGGGGGTTCACCGGGGAGCTGTTTTTT; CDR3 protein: CASSLSGGFTGELFF
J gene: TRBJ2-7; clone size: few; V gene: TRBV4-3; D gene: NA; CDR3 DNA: TGCGCCAGCAGCCAGGGGGACCGTTTAACCTACGAGCAGTACTTC; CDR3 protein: CASSQGDRLTYEQYF
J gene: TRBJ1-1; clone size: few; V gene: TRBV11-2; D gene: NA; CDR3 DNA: TGTGCCAGCAGCTTGGGGGTAGGTGAAGCTTTCTTT; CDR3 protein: CASSLGVGEAFF
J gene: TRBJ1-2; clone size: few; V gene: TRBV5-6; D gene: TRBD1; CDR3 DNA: TGTGCCAGCAGCTTGGGGACAGGGGCTCATGGCTACACCTTC; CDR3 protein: CASSLGTGAHGYTF
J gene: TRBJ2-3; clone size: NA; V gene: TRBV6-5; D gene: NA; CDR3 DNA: TGTGCCAGCAGTTATCGCAGGGGCACAGATACGCAGTATTTT; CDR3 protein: CASSYRRGTDTQYF